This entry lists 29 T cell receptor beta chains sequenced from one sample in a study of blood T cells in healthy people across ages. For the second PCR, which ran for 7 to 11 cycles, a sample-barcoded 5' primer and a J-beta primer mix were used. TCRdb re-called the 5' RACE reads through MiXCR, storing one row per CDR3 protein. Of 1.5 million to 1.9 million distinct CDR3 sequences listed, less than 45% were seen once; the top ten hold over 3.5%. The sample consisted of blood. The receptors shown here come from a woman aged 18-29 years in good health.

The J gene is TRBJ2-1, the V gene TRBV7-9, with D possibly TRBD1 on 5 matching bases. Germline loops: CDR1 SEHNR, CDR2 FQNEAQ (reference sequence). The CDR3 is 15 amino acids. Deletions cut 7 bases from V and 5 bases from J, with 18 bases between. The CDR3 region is CASMLRAGHDNEQFF. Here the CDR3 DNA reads TGTGCCAGCATGCTACGGGCAGGACACGACAATGAGCAGTTCTTC. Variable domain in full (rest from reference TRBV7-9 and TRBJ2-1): DTGVSQNPRHKITKRGQNVTFRCDPISEHNRLYWYRQTLGQGPEFLTYFQNEAQLEKSRLLSDRFSAERPKGSFSTLEIQRTEQGDSAMYLCASMLRAGHDNEQFFGPGTRLTVL.

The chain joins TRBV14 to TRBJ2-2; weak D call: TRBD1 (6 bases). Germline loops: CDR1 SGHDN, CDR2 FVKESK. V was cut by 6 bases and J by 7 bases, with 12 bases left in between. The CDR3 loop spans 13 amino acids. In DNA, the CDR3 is TGTGCCAGCAGGAACAAGGGGGTCGGGGAGCTGTTTTTT. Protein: CASRNKGVGELFF.

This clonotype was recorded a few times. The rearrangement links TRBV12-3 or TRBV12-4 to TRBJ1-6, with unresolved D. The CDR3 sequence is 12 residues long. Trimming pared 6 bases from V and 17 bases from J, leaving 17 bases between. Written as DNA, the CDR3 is TGTGCCAGCAGCAACGACTATGCCCGGGTCCACTTT. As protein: CASSNDYARVHF.

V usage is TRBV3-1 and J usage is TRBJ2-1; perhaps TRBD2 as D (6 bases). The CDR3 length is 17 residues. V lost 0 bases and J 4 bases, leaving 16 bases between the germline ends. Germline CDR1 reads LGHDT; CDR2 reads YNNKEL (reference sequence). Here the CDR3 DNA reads TGTGCCAGCAGCCAAGAAATTGTTAGCGGCCTATACAATGAGCAGTTCTTC. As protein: CASSQEIVSGLYNEQFF.

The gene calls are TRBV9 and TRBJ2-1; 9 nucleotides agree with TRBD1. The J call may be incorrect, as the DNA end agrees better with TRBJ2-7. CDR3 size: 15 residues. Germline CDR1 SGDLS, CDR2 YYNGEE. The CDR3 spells CASSARPGTGNEQYF. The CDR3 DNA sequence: TGTGCCAGCAGCGCTCGTCCCGGGACAGGGAATGAGCAGTACTTC.

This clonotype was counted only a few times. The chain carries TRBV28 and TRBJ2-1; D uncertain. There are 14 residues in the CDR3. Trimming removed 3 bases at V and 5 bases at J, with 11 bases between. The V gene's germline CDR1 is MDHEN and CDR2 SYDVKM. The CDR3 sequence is CASSFVRLHNEQFF. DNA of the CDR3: TGTGCCAGCAGTTTTGTCCGCCTACACAATGAGCAGTTCTTC.

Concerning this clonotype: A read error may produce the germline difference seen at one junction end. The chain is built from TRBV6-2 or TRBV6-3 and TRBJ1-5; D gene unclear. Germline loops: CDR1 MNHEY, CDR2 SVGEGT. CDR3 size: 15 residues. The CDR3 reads CAGSYSRAPAEPQHF. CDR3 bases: TGTGCCGGCAGTTACTCGAGGGCCCCCGCTGAGCCCCAGCATTTT.

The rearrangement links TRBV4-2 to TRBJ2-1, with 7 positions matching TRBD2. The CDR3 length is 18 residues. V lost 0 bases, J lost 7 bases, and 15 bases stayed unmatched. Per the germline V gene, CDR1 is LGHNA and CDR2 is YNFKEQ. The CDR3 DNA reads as TGTGCCAGCAGCCAAGATTCTGGGGGGGGAGCGGGAAATAATGAGCAGTTCTTC. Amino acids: CASSQDSGGGAGNNEQFF.

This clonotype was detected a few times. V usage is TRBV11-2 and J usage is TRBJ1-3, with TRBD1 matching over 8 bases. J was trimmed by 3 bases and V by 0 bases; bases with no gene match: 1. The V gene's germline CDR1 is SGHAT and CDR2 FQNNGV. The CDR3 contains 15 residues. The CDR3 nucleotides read TGTGCCAGCAGCTTAGAAGGACAGGGTGGAAACACCATATATTTT. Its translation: CASSLEGQGGNTIYF.

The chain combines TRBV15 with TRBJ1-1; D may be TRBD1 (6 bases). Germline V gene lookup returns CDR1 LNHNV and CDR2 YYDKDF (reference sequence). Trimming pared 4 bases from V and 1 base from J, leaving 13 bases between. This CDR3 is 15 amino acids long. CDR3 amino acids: CATSISRGTNTEAFF. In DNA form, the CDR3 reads TGTGCCACCAGCATCTCCAGGGGCACGAACACTGAAGCTTTCTTT.

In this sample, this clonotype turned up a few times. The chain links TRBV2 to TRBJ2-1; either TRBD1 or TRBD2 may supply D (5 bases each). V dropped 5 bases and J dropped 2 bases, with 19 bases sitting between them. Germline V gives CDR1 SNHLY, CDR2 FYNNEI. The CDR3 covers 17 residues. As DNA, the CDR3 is TGTGCCAGCAGTCACCACCTCGGGACCAGTACCTACAATGAGCAGTTCTTC. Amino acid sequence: CASSHHLGTSTYNEQFF. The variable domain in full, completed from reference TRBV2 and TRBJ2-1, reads EPEVTQTPSHQVTQMGQEVILRCVPISNHLYFYWYRQILGQKVEFLVSFYNNEISEKSEIFDDQFSVERPDGSNFTLKIRSTKLEDSAMYFCASSHHLGTSTYNEQFFGPGTRLTVL.

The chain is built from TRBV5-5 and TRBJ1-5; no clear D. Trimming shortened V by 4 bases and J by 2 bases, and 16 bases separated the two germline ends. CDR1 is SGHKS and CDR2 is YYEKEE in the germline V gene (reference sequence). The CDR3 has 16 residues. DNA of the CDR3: TGTGCCAGCAGCCTCCAGGTTAGGGCGGGCAATCAGCCCCAGCATTTT. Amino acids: CASSLQVRAGNQPQHF.

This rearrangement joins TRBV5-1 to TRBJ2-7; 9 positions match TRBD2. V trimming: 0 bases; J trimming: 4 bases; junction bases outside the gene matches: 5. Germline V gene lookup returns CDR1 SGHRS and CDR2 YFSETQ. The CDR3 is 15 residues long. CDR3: CASSLELAGRYEQYF. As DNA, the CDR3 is TGCGCCAGCAGCTTGGAGCTAGCGGGGAGATACGAGCAGTACTTC.

For the CDR3, the DNA is TGCAGTGCCCGGGGATACCCCTACGAGCAGTACTTC. Translated: CSARGYPYEQYF. The chain carries TRBV20-1 and TRBJ2-7, with D possibly matching TRBD2 (5 bases). The V end lost 6 bases, the J end lost 2 bases, and 11 bases lay between the germline ends. In germline, CDR1 is DFQATT, CDR2 SNEGSKA (reference sequence). The CDR3 runs 12 residues.

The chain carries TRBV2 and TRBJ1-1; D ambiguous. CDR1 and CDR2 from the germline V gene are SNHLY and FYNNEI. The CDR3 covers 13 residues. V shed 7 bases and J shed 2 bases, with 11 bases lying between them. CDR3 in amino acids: CASKARGNTEAFF. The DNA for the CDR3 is TGTGCCAGCAAGGCCCGGGGAAACACTGAAGCTTTCTTT.

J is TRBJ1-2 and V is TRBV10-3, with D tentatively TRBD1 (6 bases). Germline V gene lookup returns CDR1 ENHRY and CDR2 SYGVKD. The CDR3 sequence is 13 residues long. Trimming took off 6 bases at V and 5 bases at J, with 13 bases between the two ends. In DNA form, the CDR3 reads TGTGCCATCAGCGGGGACACCGCATATGGCTACACCTTC. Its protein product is CAISGDTAYGYTF.

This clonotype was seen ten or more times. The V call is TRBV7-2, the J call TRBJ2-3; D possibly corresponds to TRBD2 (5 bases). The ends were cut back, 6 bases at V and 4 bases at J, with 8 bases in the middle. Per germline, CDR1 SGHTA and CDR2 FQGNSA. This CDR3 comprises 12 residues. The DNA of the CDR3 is TGTGCCAGCAGATGGGGAGCAGATACGCAGTATTTT. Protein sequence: CASRWGADTQYF.

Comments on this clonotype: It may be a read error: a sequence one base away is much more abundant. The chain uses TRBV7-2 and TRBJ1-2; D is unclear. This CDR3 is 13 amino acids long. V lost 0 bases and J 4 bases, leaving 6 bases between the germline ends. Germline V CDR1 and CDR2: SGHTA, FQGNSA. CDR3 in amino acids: CASSLAISYGYTF. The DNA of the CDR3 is TGTGCCAGCAGCTTAGCGATTTCCTATGGCTACACCTTC.

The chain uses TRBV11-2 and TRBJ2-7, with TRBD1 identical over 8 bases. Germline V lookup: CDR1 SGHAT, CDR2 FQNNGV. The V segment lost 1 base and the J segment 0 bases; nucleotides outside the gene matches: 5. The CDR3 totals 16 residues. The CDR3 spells CASSLGTGMTSYEQYF. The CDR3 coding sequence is TGTGCCAGCAGCTTAGGGACAGGGATGACCTCCTACGAGCAGTACTTC.

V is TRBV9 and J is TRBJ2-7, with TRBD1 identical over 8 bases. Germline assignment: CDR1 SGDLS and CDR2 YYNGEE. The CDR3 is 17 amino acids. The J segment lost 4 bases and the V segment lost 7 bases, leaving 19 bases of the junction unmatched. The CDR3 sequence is CASFQDRGQAVGYEQYF. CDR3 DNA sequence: TGTGCCAGCTTCCAAGACAGGGGACAGGCGGTCGGTTACGAGCAGTACTTC.

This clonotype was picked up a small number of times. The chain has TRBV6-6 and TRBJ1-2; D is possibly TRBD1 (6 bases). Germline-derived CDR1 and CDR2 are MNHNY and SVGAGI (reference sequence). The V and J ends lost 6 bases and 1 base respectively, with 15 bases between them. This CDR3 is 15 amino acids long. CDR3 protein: CASRTGGADNYGYTF. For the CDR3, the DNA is TGTGCCAGCAGGACGGGGGGGGCGGATAACTATGGCTACACCTTC.

The CDR3 region has the DNA TGCAGTGCTAGTGAGGGGCGAGATAGGGAGACCCAGTACTTC. Residues: CSASEGRDRETQYF. The J gene is TRBJ2-5, the V gene TRBV20-1; D is possibly TRBD1 or TRBD2 (5 bases each). CDR1 DFQATT and CDR2 SNEGSKA come from the germline V gene (reference sequence). The germline V and J ends were trimmed by 3 bases and 5 bases, with 16 bases remaining between them. The CDR3 runs 14 residues.

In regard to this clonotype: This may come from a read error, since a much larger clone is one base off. As DNA, the CDR3 is TGTGCCAGCAGCCCCAGCTGGGGGGAGCACGAGCAGTACTTC. Amino acid sequence: CASSPSWGEHEQYF. The V gene is TRBV12-3 or TRBV12-4, the J gene TRBJ2-4; TRBD2 is a possible D gene (6 bases). The DNA end is a closer match to TRBJ2-7, so the J assignment may be wrong. CDR3 length equals 14 residues.

This chain's CDR3 is CASSYDTVLNEQYF. CDR3 DNA: TGTGCCAGCAGCTACGACACGGTCCTGAACGAGCAGTACTTC. This chain joins TRBV7-2 and TRBJ2-7; D not resolved. CDR1 SGHTA and CDR2 FQGNSA come from the germline V gene. Trimming cost V 4 bases and J 5 bases, with 15 bases left between them. This CDR3 is built from 14 residues.

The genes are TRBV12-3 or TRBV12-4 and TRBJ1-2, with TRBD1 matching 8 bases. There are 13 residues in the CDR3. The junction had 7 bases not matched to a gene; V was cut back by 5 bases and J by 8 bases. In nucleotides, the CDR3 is TGTGCCAGCAGTGCCACGACAGGGGTAGGCTACACCTTC. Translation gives CASSATTGVGYTF.

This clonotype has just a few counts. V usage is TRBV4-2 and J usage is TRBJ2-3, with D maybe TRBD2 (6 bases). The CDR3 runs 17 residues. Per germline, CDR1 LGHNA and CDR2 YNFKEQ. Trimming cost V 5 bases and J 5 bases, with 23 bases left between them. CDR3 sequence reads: CASSSKGSGSGGDTQYF. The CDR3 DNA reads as TGTGCCAGCAGCTCGAAAGGGTCCGGGAGCGGTGGAGATACGCAGTATTTT.

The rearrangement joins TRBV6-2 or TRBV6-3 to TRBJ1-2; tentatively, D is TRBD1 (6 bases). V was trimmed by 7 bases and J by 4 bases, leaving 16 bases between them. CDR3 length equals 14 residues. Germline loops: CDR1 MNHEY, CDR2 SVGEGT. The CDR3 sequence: CASTHSQGVYGYTF. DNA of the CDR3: TGTGCCAGCACTCATTCACAGGGAGTCTATGGCTACACCTTC.

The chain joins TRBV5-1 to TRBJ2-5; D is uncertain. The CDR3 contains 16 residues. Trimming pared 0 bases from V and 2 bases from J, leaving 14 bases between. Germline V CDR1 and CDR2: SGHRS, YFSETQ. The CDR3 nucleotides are TGCGCCAGCAGCTTGGACCCGCATGGCCGACAAGAGACCCAGTACTTC. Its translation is CASSLDPHGRQETQYF.

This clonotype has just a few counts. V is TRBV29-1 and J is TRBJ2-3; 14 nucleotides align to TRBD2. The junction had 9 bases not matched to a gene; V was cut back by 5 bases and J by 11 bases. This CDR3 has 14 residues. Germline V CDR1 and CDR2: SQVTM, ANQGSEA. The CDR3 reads CSVRLGLAGGVQYF. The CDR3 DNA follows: TGCAGCGTTCGATTAGGACTAGCGGGGGGAGTGCAGTATTTT.